A selection of T cell receptor beta chains follows, all from one sample in a study of graft-versus-host responses after intestinal transplantation. This table comes from immunoSEQ multiplex PCR, and its TCRdb copy is limited to in-frame clones, with some not included. This table holds about 21,000 clones, roughly 89% found once. This specimen consisted of PBMCs, obtained roughly 64 days after intestinal transplantation. The receptors here all came from a human patient who received an intestinal transplant, so some T cells may come from the graft donor. The CDR3 runs from the conserved cysteine through the conserved F or W. The D gene is left open where the match is weak. Part of the rows lack a size; the others show once, few, many or a class for expanded clones.

J gene,clone size,V gene,CDR3 length,D gene,CDR3 protein,CDR3 DNA
TRBJ2-2,.,TRBV7-6,13,.,CASSLAPTGELFF,TGTGCCAGCAGCTTAGCGCCCACCGGGGAGCTGTTTTTT
TRBJ1-2,.,TRBV7-9,10,.,CASSLTDYTF,TGTGCCAGCAGCTTGACAGACTACACCTTC
TRBJ2-7,.,TRBV27,14,TRBD1,CASTPGTGVDEQYF,TGTGCCAGCACCCCCGGGACAGGGGTGGACGAGCAGTACTTC
TRBJ2-4,.,TRBV11-3,14,.,CASSLGRDLNIQYF,TGTGCCAGCAGCTTAGGGAGGGATTTGAACATTCAGTACTTC
TRBJ2-7,.,TRBV6-1,11,.,CASNGDYEQYF,TGTGCCAGCAACGGGGACTACGAGCAGTACTTC
TRBJ1-1,.,TRBV10-3,13,TRBD1,CAISRTGDTEAFF,TGTGCCATCAGCCGCACAGGGGACACTGAAGCTTTCTTT
TRBJ1-6,.,TRBV7-2,16,TRBD1,CASRNADREVNSPLHF,TGTGCCAGCAGAAACGCGGACAGGGAAGTAAATTCACCCCTCCACTTT
TRBJ2-1,once,TRBV11-2,16,TRBD2,CASSLDKWGGYNEQFF,TGTGCCAGCAGCTTAGACAAGTGGGGGGGTTACAATGAGCAGTTCTTC
TRBJ2-5,.,TRBV21-1,13,.,CASSKGTEETQYF,TGTGCCAGCAGCAAAGGGACAGAAGAGACCCAGTACTTC
TRBJ1-2,.,TRBV27,13,.,CASSLSPQGGYTF,TGTGCCAGCAGTTTATCTCCCCAGGGGGGCTACACCTTC
TRBJ2-5,.,TRBV21-1,18,.,CASSKADSGGAREETQYF,TGTGCCAGCAGCAAAGCGGATAGCGGGGGAGCGAGAGAGGAGACCCAGTACTTC
TRBJ1-2,.,TRBV5-4,13,.,CASSSRGLGGYTF,TGTGCCAGCAGCTCAAGGGGGTTAGGCGGCTACACCTTC
TRBJ1-3,.,TRBV2,18,TRBD1,CASSPSLRDRGTGNTIYF,TGTGCCAGCAGCCCCTCGCTCCGGGACAGGGGTACTGGAAACACCATATATTTT
TRBJ2-5,.,TRBV9,12,TRBD2,CASSVDGGAQYF,TGTGCCAGCAGCGTAGATGGGGGGGCCCAGTACTTC
TRBJ1-6,.,TRBV4-3,15,.,CASSQERVWNSPLHF,TGCGCCAGCAGCCAAGAAAGGGTTTGGAATTCACCCCTCCACTTT
TRBJ2-5,.,TRBV4-1,19,TRBD2,CASSQEGWSGGGAQETQYF,TGCGCCAGCAGCCAAGAAGGTTGGTCGGGCGGGGGGGCTCAAGAGACCCAGTACTTC
TRBJ2-7,few,TRBV6-6,15,.,CASSSVDQPRYEQYF,TGTGCCAGCAGTTCCGTAGATCAGCCTCGATACGAGCAGTACTTC
TRBJ1-5,.,TRBV5-8,15,.,CASSLEGRPEGPQHF,TGTGCCAGCAGCTTGGAAGGTAGGCCCGAAGGGCCCCAGCATTTT
TRBJ1-5,.,TRBV4-3,17,.,CASSLDTGSGGNQPQHF,TGCGCCAGCAGCCTTGACACGGGGTCAGGAGGCAATCAGCCCCAGCATTTT
TRBJ2-3,.,TRBV11-3,14,TRBD1,CASSLGQERDTQYF,TGTGCCAGCAGCTTGGGACAGGAAAGAGATACGCAGTATTTT
TRBJ2-7,.,TRBV29-1,13,TRBD2,CSAEAGALSEQYF,TGCAGCGCAGAAGCGGGGGCTCTGTCTGAGCAGTACTTC
TRBJ1-2,.,TRBV19,16,TRBD1,CASSTKLDRANYGYTF,TGTGCCAGTAGTACAAAACTGGACAGGGCTAACTATGGCTACACCTTC
TRBJ2-7,.,TRBV27,17,TRBD1,CASSSSVGDRDSYEQYF,TGTGCCAGCAGTTCCTCGGTGGGCGACAGGGACTCCTACGAGCAGTACTTC
TRBJ1-4,.,TRBV27,20,TRBD1,CATDIRDSEEGLTTNEKLFF,TGTGCCACCGACATTAGGGACAGCGAAGAGGGGCTTACAACTAATGAAAAACTGTTTTTT
TRBJ1-5,.,TRBV7-2,15,.,CASSPGGQLNQPQHF,TGTGCCAGCAGCCCGGGAGGTCAGTTAAATCAGCCCCAGCATTTT
TRBJ2-1,.,TRBV6-4,15,TRBD2,CASSDSSGGANEQFF,TGTGCCAGCAGTGACTCTAGCGGGGGGGCCAATGAGCAGTTCTTC
TRBJ2-3,.,TRBV5-6,17,.,CASSLWQGGLITDTQYF,TGTGCCAGCAGCCTCTGGCAGGGGGGCCTTATCACAGATACGCAGTATTTT
TRBJ2-7,.,TRBV19,13,.,CASSPIQGYEQYF,TGTGCCAGTAGTCCAATACAGGGCTACGAGCAGTACTTC
TRBJ1-1,few,TRBV30,16,.,CAWSDGTSGGQTEAFF,TGTGCCTGGAGTGACGGGACCTCCGGGGGCCAAACTGAAGCTTTCTTT
TRBJ1-6,.,TRBV19,12,.,CASSQGYSPLHF,TGTGCCAGTAGTCAGGGGTATTCACCCCTCCACTTT
TRBJ2-3,.,TRBV5-8,14,TRBD1,CASSYRGQGDTQYF,TGTGCCAGCAGCTACAGGGGGCAAGGAGATACGCAGTATTTT
TRBJ2-2,.,TRBV5-1,16,TRBD1,CASSPRGHLNTGELFF,TGCGCCAGCAGCCCCAGGGGGCACTTGAACACCGGGGAGCTGTTTTTT
TRBJ2-1,.,TRBV12-5,16,TRBD2,CASGFATSGAYNEQFF,TGTGCTAGTGGTTTTGCGACTAGCGGGGCCTACAATGAGCAGTTCTTC
TRBJ2-2,.,TRBV7-9,16,TRBD1,CASSLTGGSLTGELFF,TGTGCCAGCAGCTTGACAGGGGGCAGTTTGACCGGGGAGCTGTTTTTT
TRBJ1-2,.,TRBV4-3,15,TRBD1,CASSQDAGGYSGYTF,TGCGCCAGCAGCCAAGACGCAGGGGGCTATAGTGGCTACACCTTC
TRBJ2-1,.,TRBV7-2,16,TRBD2,CASSIIAGGRDNEQFF,TGTGCCAGCAGCATAATAGCGGGGGGGCGGGACAATGAGCAGTTCTTC
TRBJ2-2,once,TRBV30,14,.,CAWVDRTNTGELFF,TGTGCCTGGGTTGACAGGACGAACACCGGGGAGCTGTTTTTT
TRBJ2-1,.,TRBV7-2,17,TRBD1,CASSPIVYRGVYNEQFF,TGTGCCAGCAGCCCTATCGTCTACAGGGGGGTCTACAATGAGCAGTTCTTC
TRBJ1-2,.,TRBV7-9,14,.,CASSLGSSNYGYTF,TGTGCCAGCAGCTTAGGCAGCTCCAACTATGGCTACACCTTC
TRBJ1-3,.,TRBV4-3,16,.,CASSQDGEGTGNTIYF,TGCGCCAGCAGCCAAGATGGGGAGGGAACTGGAAACACCATATATTTT
TRBJ1-2,.,TRBV27,13,.,CASRGKPNYGYTF,TGTGCCAGCAGGGGGAAGCCAAACTATGGCTACACCTTC
TRBJ2-7,.,TRBV30,15,TRBD1,CAWKTQGQGSYEQYF,TGTGCCTGGAAAACCCAGGGACAGGGCTCCTACGAGCAGTACTTC
TRBJ2-3,.,TRBV29-1,14,.,CSVVNLTTTDTQYF,TGCAGCGTTGTGAATCTTACCACTACAGATACGCAGTATTTT
TRBJ2-7,.,TRBV10-3,13,.,CAISDKGAYEQYF,TGTGCCATCAGTGATAAGGGGGCCTACGAGCAGTACTTC
TRBJ1-1,.,TRBV7-9,15,.,CASSLATGIGTEAFF,TGTGCCAGCAGCTTAGCAACAGGGATCGGCACTGAAGCTTTCTTT
TRBJ1-2,.,TRBV7-9,13,.,CASSLPTGYGYTF,TGTGCCAGCAGCTTACCCACAGGGTATGGCTACACCTTC